Listed here is a single TCR beta chain. As yet, its antigen is unknown. This entry comes from a study of shared clonotypes between healthy human individuals. Study-wide context: Three plates each covered CD4 naive and memory; CD8 naive two, CD8 memory one.

Study-level points and caveats: Generation probability values for non-shared clonotypes were lower than those for clonotypes shared by all four donors. Few donors restricted represented genetic and exposure-history diversity.

The deep-level immunoSEQ assay was used. Libraries were prepared by immunoSEQ multiplex PCR; TCRdb keeps only in-frame clonotypes and omits some of them. The data hold about 980,000 clones, with approximately 80% observed a single time. CDR3 length equals 14 residues. V shed 3 bases and J shed 5 bases, with 13 bases lying between them. Germline lookup yields CDR1 PRHDT and CDR2 FYEKMQ (reference sequence). This clonotype was sampled from a man between 18 and 29 years old in good health. Sequencing was performed on memory CD4+ T cells sorted from blood. Subset in this sample: CD45RA-negative fraction. The chain couples TRBV13 to TRBJ2-5; no firm D call. The CDR3 region has the DNA TGTGCCAGCAGCTTTGACACTGGTCAGGAGACCCAGTACTTC. Protein: CASSFDTGQETQYF.